Presented here are 8 T cell receptor beta chains from one specimen sequenced in a study of T cell repertoires in cytomegalovirus infection. TCRdb analysed the reads with MiXCR anew, one entry per CDR3 protein. The sample consists of about 310,000 distinct CDR3 sequences, roughly a sixth of them appearing once. Sample: PBMCs. The receptor set was obtained from a human donor in good health (CMV status not recorded). Some clones in this sample may be carry-over from other donors' samples.

The genes are TRBV7-9 and TRBJ2-3; D unresolved. CDR1 SEHNR and CDR2 FQNEAQ come from the germline V gene (reference sequence). CDR3 length equals 15 residues. V was clipped by 5 bases and J by 2 bases, with 14 bases between them. CDR3 coding DNA: TGTGCCAGCAGCCGACTCGCGTCCCCCACAGATACGCAGTATTTT. Translating gives CASSRLASPTDTQYF.

This clonotype was counted ten times or more. The chain uses TRBV7-2 and TRBJ1-1; D is undetermined. CDR3 length: 13 residues. Germline V gene sequence: CDR1 SGHTA, CDR2 FQGNSA. V dropped 1 base and J dropped 7 bases, with 10 bases sitting between them. The CDR3 reads CASSLDPGLEAFF. The DNA for the CDR3 is TGTGCCAGCAGCTTAGATCCAGGACTTGAAGCTTTCTTT.

This clonotype was observed at least ten times. The rearrangement uses TRBV7-2 and TRBJ2-3; 10 bases are a match to TRBD1. Germline CDR1 reads SGHTA; CDR2 reads FQGNSA. Trimming cost V 2 bases and J 2 bases; bases outside gene matches: 4. CDR3 length equals 16 residues. For the CDR3, the DNA is TGTGCCAGCAGCTTACCAGGGACAGGGGCCACAGATACGCAGTATTTT. This gives the protein CASSLPGTGATDTQYF.

This clonotype has at least ten counts. V is TRBV7-2 and J is TRBJ1-1, with a weak D call TRBD1 (5 bases). V dropped 2 bases and J dropped 4 bases, with 11 bases sitting between them. The CDR3 spans 14 residues. CDR1 is SGHTA, CDR2 FQGNSA, per germline. The CDR3 DNA sequence: TGTGCCAGCAGCTTAAGCAGGGTGACCACTGAAGCTTTCTTT. Protein: CASSLSRVTTEAFF.

V usage is TRBV6-2 or TRBV6-3 and J usage is TRBJ2-2, with 7 bases identical to TRBD1. Looked up from germline, CDR1 is MNHEY and CDR2 is SVGEGT. The CDR3 runs to 15 residues. Trimming at V came to 0 bases and at J to 8 bases, leaving 6 bases not matched to a gene. CDR3 sequence: CASSYSIGGSGELFF. As DNA, the CDR3 is TGTGCCAGCAGTTACTCGATAGGGGGCTCGGGGGAGCTGTTTTTT.

The chain couples TRBV5-4 to TRBJ2-5, with TRBD2 as a possible D gene (6 bases). Trimming took off 7 bases at V and 5 bases at J, with 12 bases between the two ends. Germline loops: CDR1 SGHNT, CDR2 YYREEE (reference sequence). This CDR3 region has 12 residues. CDR3 in amino acids: CASGGTDETQYF. CDR3 sequence (DNA): TGTGCCAGCGGGGGGACGGACGAGACCCAGTACTTC.

This clonotype was recorded many times. This rearrangement joins TRBV7-6 to TRBJ1-5; D remains unclear. Trimming removed 0 bases at V and 6 bases at J, with 12 bases between. Germline CDR1 SGHVS, CDR2 FNYEAQ. The CDR3 totals 15 residues. For the CDR3, the DNA is TGTGCCAGCAGCTTAGCCGCGGGGATAGGTCAGCCCCAGCATTTT. Amino acid sequence: CASSLAAGIGQPQHF.

In its sample, this clonotype was seen many times. This sequence joins TRBV12-3 or TRBV12-4 and TRBJ2-1; D is unclear. This CDR3 is 14 amino acids long. The ends were cut back, 2 bases at V and 5 bases at J, with 10 bases in the middle. In nucleotides, the CDR3 is TGTGCCAGCAGTTTATTCGAGTCTAACAATGAGCAGTTCTTC. Its protein is CASSLFESNNEQFF.